The 23 T cell receptor beta chains reported below all come from one sample, sequenced in a study of control samples from healthy donors and cancer patients. Data came from immunoSEQ multiplex PCR; TCRdb stores just in-frame clones and leaves some out. The top ten hold about 11% of the sample, which has 90,000 to 100,000 clones, roughly 83% seen once. The specimen sequenced was blood. Receptors were obtained from a woman in her 30s in good health.

This clone has just a few counts. The V call is TRBV4-2, the J call TRBJ1-2, with D possibly TRBD1 on 6 matching bases. CDR3 size: 15 residues. Trimming took 0 bases from V and 2 from J, leaving 10 bases between them. Germline assignment: CDR1 LGHNA and CDR2 YNFKEQ. CDR3 amino acids: CASSQDRGGNYGYTF. CDR3 bases: TGTGCCAGCAGCCAAGACAGGGGCGGAAACTATGGCTACACCTTC.

This chain uses TRBV5-6 with TRBJ1-2, with TRBD1 matching over 9 bases. The germline V gene has CDR1 SGHDT and CDR2 YYEEEE. The ends lost 0 bases at V and 8 bases at J; junction bases unmatched: 2. The CDR3 covers 13 residues. CDR3 bases: TGTGCCAGCAGCTTGGACAGGGGGCTGGGCTACACCTTC. It encodes CASSLDRGLGYTF.

The chain employs TRBV6-4 and TRBJ2-3; D unresolved. Trimming stripped 3 bases from V and 3 bases from J, with 7 bases between. The CDR3 contains 13 residues. The germline V gene has CDR1 MRHNA and CDR2 SNTAGT. The CDR3, as DNA: TGTGCCAGCAGTGAGTCCGGGACAGATACGCAGTATTTT. Translated: CASSESGTDTQYF.

This chain connects TRBV6-1 to TRBJ1-6; D possibly corresponds to TRBD1 (5 bases). The length of the CDR3 is 18 residues. Deletions cut 2 bases from V and 6 bases from J, with 20 bases between. The germline gives CDR1 MNHNS, CDR2 SASEGT. The CDR3 DNA reads as TGTGCCAGCAGTGAATGGGGCACTGGGGGGATGTTTAATTCACCCCTCCACTTT. Translation: CASSEWGTGGMFNSPLHF.

The rearrangement links TRBV27 to TRBJ2-7, with D possibly matching TRBD1 (5 bases). Germline V CDR1 and CDR2: MNHEY, SMNVEV (reference sequence). Trimming shortened V by 9 bases and J by 3 bases, and 12 bases separated the two germline ends. The CDR3 is 12 residues long. The CDR3 region is CARRGRNYEQYF. For the CDR3, the DNA is TGTGCCAGAAGGGGCAGAAACTACGAGCAGTACTTC.

This clone was seen just once. The gene calls are TRBV5-1 and TRBJ2-3; D possibly matches TRBD1 or TRBD2 (5 bases each). V lost 4 bases to trimming and J lost 0 bases, with 12 bases between them. This CDR3 spans 15 amino acids. In germline, CDR1 is SGHRS, CDR2 YFSETQ. As DNA, the CDR3 is TGCGCCAGCAGCCTGGGGGAGCGGAGCACAGATACGCAGTATTTT. This gives the protein CASSLGERSTDTQYF.

This chain uses TRBV3-1 (or the pseudogene TRBV3-2) with TRBJ1-4, with 7 positions matching TRBD1. CDR1 LGHDT and CDR2 YNNKEL come from the germline V gene (reference sequence). CDR3 length: 12 amino acids. Trimming took 1 base from V and 11 from J; bases not matched to a gene: 1. The CDR3 protein is CASSQGQGKLFF. For the CDR3, the DNA is TGTGCCAGCAGCCAAGGACAGGGTAAACTGTTTTTT.

The chain recombines TRBV2 with TRBJ2-3; D remains ambiguous. CDR3 length equals 11 residues. Germline V gene lookup returns CDR1 SNHLY and CDR2 FYNNEI. Trimming stripped 6 bases from V and 4 bases from J, with 5 bases between. The CDR3 loop reads CASRSADTQYF. The CDR3 bases are TGTGCCAGCAGGAGCGCAGATACGCAGTATTTT.

This clone has just one count. V and J are TRBV18 and TRBJ1-5; no clear D gene. The V gene lost 6 bases and the J gene lost 0 bases, with 12 bases spanning the gap. The CDR3 length is 15 residues. Germline V lookup: CDR1 KGHSH, CDR2 LQKENI. The CDR3 protein is CASSQVGSSNQPQHF. The CDR3 bases are TGTGCCAGCTCCCAAGTGGGGTCTAGCAATCAGCCCCAGCATTTT.

This clone has a handful of counts. The chain couples TRBV3-1 (or the pseudogene TRBV3-2) to TRBJ1-6, with TRBD1 matching 12 bases. The CDR3 loop spans 15 amino acids. Trimming removed 3 bases from V and 10 bases from J; junction bases left unmatched: 4. Germline assignment: CDR1 LGHDT and CDR2 YNNKEL (reference sequence). The CDR3 here is CASSHGTGGGSPLHF. Written as DNA, the CDR3 is TGTGCCAGCAGCCATGGGACAGGGGGCGGCTCACCCCTCCACTTT.

V is TRBV7-2 and J is TRBJ1-5; D is uncertain. This CDR3 has 13 amino acids. V was pared by 5 bases and J by 4 bases, with 9 bases between. Germline V lookup: CDR1 SGHTA, CDR2 FQGNSA. The CDR3 is CASSPTGNQPQHF. CDR3 DNA sequence: TGTGCCAGCAGCCCTACCGGGAATCAGCCCCAGCATTTT.

This clone was observed a few times. The chain recombines TRBV20-1 with TRBJ1-2, with D possibly TRBD1 on 5 matching bases. With 4 bases removed from V and 2 bases from J, the gap between germline ends came to 5 bases. Germline loops: CDR1 DFQATT, CDR2 SNEGSKA (reference sequence). The CDR3 consists of 11 residues. The chain's CDR3 is CSATGNYGYTF. The CDR3 nucleotides are TGCAGTGCTACAGGGAACTATGGCTACACCTTC.

V is TRBV5-6 and J is TRBJ2-3, with a possible D match to TRBD1 (5 bases). This CDR3 region has 14 residues. Germline CDR1 SGHDT, CDR2 YYEEEE. Trimming removed 2 bases from V and 6 bases from J, with 13 bases in between. In DNA, the CDR3 is TGTGCCAGCAGCTTCTCGGACACACCCGATACGCAGTATTTT. This gives the protein CASSFSDTPDTQYF.

This rearrangement joins TRBV5-1 to TRBJ2-6; D is unclear. The germline V and J ends were trimmed by 4 bases and 4 bases, with 12 bases remaining between them. This CDR3 spans 15 amino acids. Germline CDR1 is SGHRS and CDR2 is YFSETQ. The DNA of the CDR3 is TGCGCCAGCAGCCCCTTATTGGGAGGGGCCAACGTCCTGACTTTC. Translating gives CASSPLLGGANVLTF.

V usage is TRBV10-3 and J usage is TRBJ1-2, with TRBD1 identical over 11 bases. The CDR3 sequence is 14 residues long. Trimming cost V 6 bases and J 7 bases; bases outside gene matches: 7. CDR1 is ENHRY and CDR2 is SYGVKD in the germline V gene. Here the CDR3 reads CAISPGTGGPGYTF. The CDR3 DNA follows: TGTGCCATCAGCCCCGGGACAGGGGGACCTGGCTACACCTTC.

The rearrangement joins TRBV6-1 to TRBJ1-5; D is uncertain. The CDR3 sequence is 13 residues long. The ends were cut back, 2 bases at V and 1 base at J, with 3 bases in the middle. The germline CDR1 and CDR2 sequences are MNHNS and SASEGT. The CDR3, as DNA: TGTGCCAGCAGTGAACAGAGCAATCAGCCCCAGCATTTT. It specifies CASSEQSNQPQHF.

The chain links TRBV7-9 to TRBJ2-7; D is uncertain. Trimming cost V 5 bases and J 5 bases, with 10 bases left between them. This CDR3 region has 12 residues. CDR1 is SEHNR and CDR2 is FQNEAQ in the germline V gene (reference sequence). The CDR3 nucleotides read TGTGCCAGCAGCCCCGGCCCGGACGAGCAGTACTTC. Translated: CASSPGPDEQYF.

This chain uses TRBV12-5 with TRBJ2-1, with 7 bases that match TRBD1. Germline assignment: CDR1 LGHNT and CDR2 FRNRAP. V gave up 4 bases and J gave up 6 bases; unmatched junction bases: 6. The CDR3 is 14 residues long. DNA of the CDR3: TGTGCTAGTGGTTCTCCGACAGGGTCCAATGAGCAGTTCTTC. Its protein product is CASGSPTGSNEQFF.

This sequence joins TRBV12-3 or TRBV12-4 and TRBJ1-2; perhaps TRBD1 as D (5 bases). V was cut by 8 bases and J by 7 bases, with 17 bases left in between. CDR3 size: 13 residues. CDR3 bases: TGTGCCAGCGATAGGGGCGTAAATGGTGGCTACACCTTC. Encoded protein: CASDRGVNGGYTF.

This rearrangement joins TRBV9 to TRBJ2-7; no clear D. Germline assignment: CDR1 SGDLS and CDR2 YYNGEE. V was trimmed by 0 bases and J by 3 bases, leaving 10 bases between them. This CDR3 has 14 residues. Here the CDR3 reads CASSVATGSYEQYF. Here the CDR3 DNA reads TGTGCCAGCAGCGTAGCTACGGGTAGCTACGAGCAGTACTTC.

This clone was seen a few times. The J gene is TRBJ1-1, the V gene TRBV12-5, with D uncertain. The ends were cut back, 5 bases at V and 8 bases at J, with 9 bases in the middle. The CDR3 spans 11 residues. CDR1 is LGHNT and CDR2 is FRNRAP in the germline V gene. The CDR3 region is CASGRGREAFF. CDR3 nucleotides: TGTGCTAGTGGTCGAGGACGGGAAGCTTTCTTT.

The chain joins TRBV30 to TRBJ2-2, with D possibly TRBD1 on 5 matching bases. The CDR3 covers 12 residues. In germline, CDR1 is GTSNPN, CDR2 SVGIG (reference sequence). With 0 bases removed from V and 11 bases from J, the gap between germline ends came to 10 bases. This chain's CDR3 is CAWSVLGPELFF. The CDR3 nucleotides are TGTGCCTGGAGTGTACTGGGGCCCGAGCTGTTTTTT.

The gene calls are TRBV9 and TRBJ2-5; D is undetermined. The ends were cut back, 4 bases at V and 0 bases at J, with 10 bases in the middle. CDR1 is SGDLS, CDR2 YYNGEE, per germline. This CDR3 spans 14 amino acids. CDR3 nucleotides: TGTGCCAGCAGCCCTGGGCCGTACCAAGAGACCCAGTACTTC. Translating gives CASSPGPYQETQYF. Full variable domain (remainder filled in from reference TRBV9 and TRBJ2-5): DSGVTQTPKHLITATGQRVTLRCSPRSGDLSVYWYQQSLDQGLQFLIQYYNGEERAKGNILERFSAQQFPDLHSELNLSSLELGDSALYFCASSPGPYQETQYFGPGTRLLVL.